This T cell receptor (beta chain) derives from a study of shared clonotypes between healthy human individuals. TCRdb keeps only in-frame clones here, not all; method: immunoSEQ multiplex PCR. The table shows 2 million to 2.5 million clones, with 90% to 96% occurring only once. CDR3 size: 18 residues. The V end was cut by 5 bases, the J end by 1 base, with 24 bases between. In germline, CDR1 is SGHNT, CDR2 YYREEE (reference sequence). The sample was naive CD4+ T cells sorted from blood. Subset given: CD45RA+ positively selected. V usage is TRBV5-4 and J usage is TRBJ1-1, with D possibly matching TRBD1 (5 bases). This sequence was found in a man aged 18 to 30 in good health. The CDR3 coding sequence is TGTGCCAGCAGGCGTGTAGGATCCGTCCAGGGACCGAACACTGAAGCTTTCTTT. This sequence encodes CASRRVGSVQGPNTEAFF.